The 23 T cell receptor beta chains presented below share a single source sample, sequenced in a study of T cells in localized non-small cell lung cancer (TCRdb year 2020). Receptor libraries were prepared by the immunoSEQ multiplex PCR assay. TCRdb took over this immuneACCESS table, retaining in-frame rearrangements with V and J assigned. Such tables are incomplete; in checked studies, under half of the missing clones stem from an unresolved V gene, and the remainder is unexplained. This sample has about 40,000 clones in its table, and roughly 91% of those were observed once. In total, the top ten clones hold more than 9% of the sample. Sequenced here: PBMCs, sampled before any cancer treatment. The receptors here all came from a woman aged 40 to 75 with stage II lung adenocarcinoma.

This clone was seen a few times. Here the CDR3 reads CASSLMEVSGNTIYF. The CDR3 bases are TGTGCCAGCAGCTTAATGGAGGTCTCTGGAAACACCATATATTTT. The chain couples TRBV7-2 to TRBJ1-3; D remains unclear. V was shortened by 2 bases and J by 0 bases, with 8 bases between the two germline ends. Germline CDR1 is SGHTA and CDR2 is FQGNSA. CDR3 size: 15 residues.

The chain couples TRBV10-3 to TRBJ1-2; D call uncertain. CDR3 length equals 15 residues. The V and J ends lost 3 bases and 0 bases respectively, with 11 bases between them. Germline CDR1 is ENHRY and CDR2 is SYGVKD. As DNA, the CDR3 is TGTGCCATCAGTGATGCACTGTTGGCTAACTATGGCTACACCTTC. It yields the protein CAISDALLANYGYTF.

The chain couples TRBV7-9 to TRBJ1-1; D is possibly TRBD1 (5 bases). Trimming stripped 8 bases from V and 4 bases from J, with 14 bases between. The CDR3 consists of 13 residues. CDR1 and CDR2 (germline): SEHNR, FQNEAQ (reference sequence). CDR3 sequence reads: CASLLGLGTEAFF. CDR3 nucleotide sequence: TGTGCCAGCCTGCTGGGGCTCGGCACTGAAGCTTTCTTT.

This rearrangement joins TRBV16 to TRBJ2-7, with D unresolved. The CDR3 loop spans 11 amino acids. CDR1 and CDR2 from the germline V gene are KGHSY and FQNENV. The V end was cut by 1 base, the J end by 5 bases, with 3 bases between. The CDR3 protein is CASSQWNEQYF. The CDR3 DNA is TGTGCCAGCAGCCAATGGAACGAGCAGTACTTC.

The chain employs TRBV29-1 and TRBJ1-5; maybe TRBD1 (6 bases). Germline CDR1 and CDR2: SQVTM and ANQGSEA. CDR3 length: 15 residues. Trimming left V 4 bases short and J 3 bases short, with 16 bases between. The CDR3 sequence: CSVVQGTLLNQPQHF. The CDR3 DNA reads TGCAGCGTTGTACAGGGAACCTTACTCAATCAGCCCCAGCATTTT.

The rearrangement links TRBV19 to TRBJ2-1, with 8 nucleotides matching TRBD1. Germline-derived CDR1 and CDR2 are LNHDA and SQIVND (reference sequence). J gave up 9 bases and V 3 bases, and 10 bases lay outside the gene matches. This CDR3 has 15 amino acids. CDR3 in DNA: TGTGCCAGTAGTATCGGTACAGGGGGTTCAAGTGAGCAGTTCTTC. It yields the protein CASSIGTGGSSEQFF. The variable domain in full, with the rest retrieved from reference TRBV19 and TRBJ2-1, is DGGITQSPKYLFRKEGQNVTLSCEQNLNHDAMYWYRQDPGQGLRLIYYSQIVNDFQKGDIAEGYSVSREKKESFPLTVTSAQKNPTAFYLCASSIGTGGSSEQFFGPGTRLTVL.

The chain couples TRBV9 to TRBJ2-7; D is ambiguous. CDR3 length equals 12 residues. In germline, CDR1 is SGDLS, CDR2 YYNGEE. The ends were cut back, 4 bases at V and 0 bases at J, with 5 bases in the middle. The CDR3 nucleotides are TGTGCCAGCAGCATCAGCTCCTACGAGCAGTACTTC. It codes for CASSISSYEQYF.

J is TRBJ2-3 and V is TRBV13; 10 nucleotides line up with TRBD2. J was trimmed by 4 bases and V by 4 bases; bases with no gene match: 20. The germline V gene encodes CDR1 PRHDT and CDR2 FYEKMQ (reference sequence). There are 20 residues in the CDR3. The CDR3, as DNA: TGTGCCAGCAGCTCCCTTTATAGCGGGAGGCCCCTAGCAGGGGCAGATACGCAGTATTTT. Translated, it gives CASSSLYSGRPLAGADTQYF.

This clone was seen a single time. The CDR3 DNA reads as TGTGCCAGCAGTCTCCGGGTCCCAAGTGAAGCTTTCTTT. It encodes CASSLRVPSEAFF. J is TRBJ1-1 and V is TRBV7-9; unclear D gene. Trimming left V 6 bases short and J 7 bases short, with 15 bases between. CDR3 length: 13 amino acids. In germline, CDR1 is SEHNR, CDR2 FQNEAQ (reference sequence).

This clone was seen only once. The CDR3 is CASSLEGWQSEQYF. The CDR3 DNA follows: TGCGCCAGCAGCTTGGAAGGTTGGCAGAGCGAGCAGTACTTC. V gene TRBV5-1 combines with J gene TRBJ2-7; no clear D. CDR1 is SGHRS and CDR2 is YFSETQ in the germline V gene. The CDR3 spans 14 residues. The ends were cut back, 0 bases at V and 6 bases at J, with 13 bases in the middle.

J is TRBJ1-5 and V is TRBV27; the match to TRBD1 covers 10 bases. Germline CDR1 MNHEY, CDR2 SMNVEV (reference sequence). The CDR3 runs to 14 residues. V gave up 5 bases and J gave up 7 bases; unmatched junction bases: 5. The CDR3 spells CASSHGQGEQPQHF. The CDR3 nucleotides are TGTGCCAGCAGTCATGGACAGGGGGAACAGCCCCAGCATTTT.

This rearrangement joins TRBV14 to TRBJ1-2; 8 positions agree with TRBD1. The CDR3 is 15 residues long. Trimming took 3 bases from V and 0 from J; bases not matched to a gene: 3. CDR1 and CDR2 from the germline V gene are SGHDN and FVKESK. The CDR3 loop reads CASSQGQAANYGYTF. Here the CDR3 DNA reads TGTGCCAGCAGCCAGGGACAGGCAGCTAACTATGGCTACACCTTC.

The J gene is TRBJ2-5, the V gene TRBV28; 9 nucleotides agree with TRBD2. The V gene end was trimmed by 2 bases and the J gene end by 9 bases; junction bases not matched to a gene: 13. The CDR3 runs 16 residues. Germline V lookup: CDR1 MDHEN, CDR2 SYDVKM. CDR3 protein: CASSLAGGTTRSAQYF. As DNA, the CDR3 is TGTGCCAGCAGTTTAGCGGGAGGGACTACACGGTCGGCCCAGTACTTC.

The sample holds one count of this clone. The V and J genes are TRBV19 and TRBJ1-1, with 7 bases that match TRBD1. CDR3 size: 14 residues. V was pared by 1 base and J by 3 bases, with 2 bases of the junction left unmatched. Germline CDR1 is LNHDA and CDR2 is SQIVND (reference sequence). The CDR3, as DNA: TGTGCCAGTAGTATAGCCGACAGGGACACTGAAGCTTTCTTT. This codes for CASSIADRDTEAFF.

The rearrangement links TRBV7-6 to TRBJ2-5, with D tentatively TRBD2 (6 bases). Trimming took off 3 bases at V and 2 bases at J, with 16 bases between the two ends. The germline V gene has CDR1 SGHVS and CDR2 FNYEAQ. The CDR3 sequence is 16 residues long. CDR3 residues: CASSLGTLSLQETQYF. The CDR3 region has the DNA TGTGCCAGCAGCTTGGGGACTCTCTCATTACAAGAGACCCAGTACTTC. The whole variable domain, remainder taken from reference TRBV7-6 and TRBJ2-5, is GAGVSQSPRYKVTKRGQDVALRCDPISGHVSLYWYRQALGQGPEFLTYFNYEAQQDKSGLPNDRFSAERPEGSISTLTIQRTEQRDSAMYRCASSLGTLSLQETQYFGPGTRLLVL.

This clone came up once. This chain joins TRBV28 and TRBJ2-5, with 13 bases aligning to TRBD2. Germline CDR1 is MDHEN and CDR2 is SYDVKM. CDR3 length: 14 residues. The junction had 3 bases not matched to a gene; V was cut back by 4 bases and J by 7 bases. CDR3 in DNA: TGTGCCAGCAGTTACGGACTAGCGGGAGTGACCCAGTACTTC. Translating it yields CASSYGLAGVTQYF.

The V call is TRBV6-5, the J call TRBJ2-1, with TRBD2 as a possible D gene (5 bases). Trimming stripped 3 bases from V and 2 bases from J, with 11 bases between. Germline assignment: CDR1 MNHEY and CDR2 SVGAGI. The CDR3 extends over 15 amino acids. CDR3 sequence reads: CASSYLANPYNEQFF. The CDR3 nucleotides read TGTGCCAGCAGTTATTTAGCGAACCCCTACAATGAGCAGTTCTTC.

V and J are TRBV28 and TRBJ1-1; D unclear. Germline V CDR1 and CDR2: MDHEN, SYDVKM. The CDR3 is made up of 15 amino acids. V was pared by 8 bases and J by 0 bases, with 16 bases between. CDR3 in amino acids: CASLKGTGMNTEAFF. The CDR3, as DNA: TGTGCCAGCTTAAAAGGCACGGGCATGAACACTGAAGCTTTCTTT.

The chain joins TRBV28 to TRBJ2-7; D is perhaps TRBD2 (5 bases). The V gene lost 8 bases and the J gene lost 5 bases, with 13 bases spanning the gap. From germline, CDR1 is MDHEN and CDR2 SYDVKM. The CDR3 sequence is 12 residues long. The CDR3 sequence is CASAGDADEQYF. The CDR3 region has the DNA TGTGCCAGCGCCGGGGATGCGGACGAGCAGTACTTC.

V gene TRBV5-1 combines with J gene TRBJ2-3; 7 positions match TRBD1. Germline assignment: CDR1 SGHRS and CDR2 YFSETQ. The CDR3 extends over 15 amino acids. After removal of 3 bases from V and 1 base from J, the junction contained 5 bases not matched to a gene. CDR3 residues: CASSYGTVGTDTQYF. The CDR3 DNA follows: TGCGCCAGCAGCTATGGGACAGTGGGCACAGATACGCAGTATTTT.

V is TRBV10-2 and J is TRBJ2-7, with a possible D match to TRBD1 (6 bases). Germline assignment: CDR1 WSHSY and CDR2 SAAADI. There are 15 residues in the CDR3. Trimming stripped 4 bases from V and 0 bases from J, with 13 bases between. CDR3: CASSGRDTSSYEQYF. In nucleotides, the CDR3 is TGCGCCAGCAGTGGACGGGACACGAGCTCCTACGAGCAGTACTTC.

The chain uses TRBV25-1 and TRBJ2-3; D gene ambiguous. Trimming took 6 bases from V and 8 from J, leaving 12 bases between them. Germline V gene data show CDR1 as MGHDK and CDR2 as SYGVNS. The CDR3 loop spans 12 amino acids. DNA for the CDR3: TGTGCCAGCAGCCCAGAGCTTGGTACGCAGTATTTT. As protein: CASSPELGTQYF. The full variable domain, in which reference TRBV25-1 and TRBJ2-3 provide the parts outside the CDR3, is EADIYQTPRYLVIGTGKKITLECSQTMGHDKMYWYQQDPGMELHLIHYSYGVNSTEKGDLSSESTVSRIRTEHFPLTLESARPSHTSQYLCASSPELGTQYFGPGTRLTVL.

The CDR3 DNA follows: TGTGCCAGCAGTGAAATTGGTAGGGCCGAGCAGTACTTC. Translating gives CASSEIGRAEQYF. V and J are TRBV25-1 and TRBJ2-7; D gene uncertain. The V and J ends lost 2 bases and 6 bases respectively, with 11 bases between them. Germline V CDR1 and CDR2: MGHDK, SYGVNS. There are 13 residues in the CDR3.